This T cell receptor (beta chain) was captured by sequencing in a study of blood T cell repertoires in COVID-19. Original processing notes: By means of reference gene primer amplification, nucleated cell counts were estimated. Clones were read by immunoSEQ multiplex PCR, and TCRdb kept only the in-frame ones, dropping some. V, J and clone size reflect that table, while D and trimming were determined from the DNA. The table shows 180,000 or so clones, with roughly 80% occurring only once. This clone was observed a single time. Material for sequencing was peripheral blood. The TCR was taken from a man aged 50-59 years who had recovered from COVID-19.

CDR3 nucleotide sequence: TGTGCCAGTAGTATTGTGACTAGCGGGGCCGCGCATGAGCAGTTCTTC. This codes for CASSIVTSGAAHEQFF. The V and J genes are TRBV19 and TRBJ2-1, with TRBD2 matching 11 bases. CDR3 length: 16 residues. With V trimmed by 3 bases and J by 8 bases, 9 bases remained unmatched. The germline CDR1 and CDR2 sequences are LNHDA and SQIVND (reference sequence).